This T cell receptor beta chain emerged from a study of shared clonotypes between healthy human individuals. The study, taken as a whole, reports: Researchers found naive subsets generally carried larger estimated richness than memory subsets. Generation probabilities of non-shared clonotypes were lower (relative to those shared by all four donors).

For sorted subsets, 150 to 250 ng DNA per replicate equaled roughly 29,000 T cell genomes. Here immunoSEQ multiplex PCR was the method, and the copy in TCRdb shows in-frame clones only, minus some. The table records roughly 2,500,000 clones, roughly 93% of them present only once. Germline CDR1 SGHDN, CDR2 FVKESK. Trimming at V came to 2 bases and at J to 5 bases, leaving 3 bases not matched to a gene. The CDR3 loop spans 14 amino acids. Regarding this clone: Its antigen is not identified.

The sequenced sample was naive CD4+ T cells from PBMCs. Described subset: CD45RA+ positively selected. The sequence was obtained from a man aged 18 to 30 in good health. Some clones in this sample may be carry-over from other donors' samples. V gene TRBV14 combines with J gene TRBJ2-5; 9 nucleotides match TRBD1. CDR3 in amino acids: CASSQFTGGETQYF. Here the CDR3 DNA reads TGTGCCAGCAGCCAATTCACAGGGGGCGAGACCCAGTACTTC.